A selection of T cell receptor beta chains follows, all from one sample in a study of blood T cell repertoires in COVID-19. Assay: immunoSEQ multiplex PCR; the TCRdb copy retains only in-frame clones and omits some. The sample records approximately 130,000 clones, roughly four fifths being singletons. The sequencing input was peripheral blood. These receptors were collected from a human donor in a cohort sampled during active COVID-19. CDR3s include the opening cysteine and the closing phenylalanine or tryptophan. D genes are given only for firm matches. Not every row has a clone size; where given, it reads once, few, many or a size class.

j_call: TRBJ1-4; clone_size: .; d_call: TRBD1; cdr3_length: 14; v_call: TRBV19; cdr3_aa: CASSKAGGNEKLFF; cdr3_nt: TGTGCCAGTAGTAAGGCAGGGGGGAATGAAAAACTGTTTTTT
j_call: TRBJ2-6; clone_size: .; d_call: .; cdr3_length: 16; v_call: TRBV9; cdr3_aa: CASSPRGTAGANVLTF; cdr3_nt: TGTGCCAGCAGCCCCCGCGGGACAGCCGGGGCCAACGTCCTGACTTTC
j_call: TRBJ1-2; clone_size: few; d_call: TRBD1; cdr3_length: 14; v_call: TRBV5-1; cdr3_aa: CASSSSTGAGGYTF; cdr3_nt: TGCGCCAGCAGCTCCTCGACAGGGGCAGGTGGCTACACCTTC
j_call: TRBJ1-2; clone_size: .; d_call: .; cdr3_length: 15; v_call: TRBV5-1; cdr3_aa: CASSPLQGRGSGYTF; cdr3_nt: TGCGCCAGCAGCCCCCTTCAGGGGAGGGGCTCTGGCTACACCTTC
j_call: TRBJ1-2; clone_size: few; d_call: TRBD1; cdr3_length: 15; v_call: TRBV5-5; cdr3_aa: CASSSRPTGGTGYTF; cdr3_nt: TGTGCCAGCAGCTCGCGACCGACAGGGGGCACTGGCTACACCTTC
j_call: TRBJ2-1; clone_size: once; d_call: TRBD1; cdr3_length: 12; v_call: TRBV13; cdr3_aa: CASTQQGDEQFF; cdr3_nt: TGTGCCAGCACTCAACAGGGGGATGAGCAGTTCTTC
j_call: TRBJ1-1; clone_size: few; d_call: .; cdr3_length: 13; v_call: TRBV5-1; cdr3_aa: CASSYTRNTEAFF; cdr3_nt: TGCGCCAGCAGCTACACTAGGAACACTGAAGCTTTCTTT
j_call: TRBJ1-2; clone_size: .; d_call: TRBD1; cdr3_length: 13; v_call: TRBV11-3; cdr3_aa: CASSSDRGRGYTF; cdr3_nt: TGTGCCAGCAGCTCGGACAGGGGACGGGGCTACACCTTC
j_call: TRBJ2-3; clone_size: once; d_call: .; cdr3_length: 15; v_call: TRBV4-2; cdr3_aa: CASSQDLGLGGTQYF; cdr3_nt: TGTGCCAGCAGCCAAGATTTAGGACTGGGCGGTACGCAGTATTTT
j_call: TRBJ1-2; clone_size: .; d_call: .; cdr3_length: 15; v_call: TRBV18; cdr3_aa: CASSPRRATNYGYTF; cdr3_nt: TGTGCCAGCTCACCCCGCAGGGCCACTAACTATGGCTACACCTTC
j_call: TRBJ2-2; clone_size: .; d_call: TRBD1; cdr3_length: 16; v_call: TRBV4-2; cdr3_aa: CASRDRTGPNTGELFF; cdr3_nt: TGTGCCAGCAGGGACAGGACAGGGCCGAACACCGGGGAGCTGTTTTTT
j_call: TRBJ1-5; clone_size: .; d_call: .; cdr3_length: 14; v_call: TRBV2; cdr3_aa: CASSDSGDNQPQHF; cdr3_nt: TGTGCCAGCAGTGACTCGGGGGACAATCAGCCCCAGCATTTT
j_call: TRBJ1-2; clone_size: .; d_call: .; cdr3_length: 15; v_call: TRBV7-6; cdr3_aa: CASSPNRDRFAGYTF; cdr3_nt: TGTGCCAGCAGCCCAAACAGGGATCGGTTTGCAGGCTACACCTTC
j_call: TRBJ1-2; clone_size: .; d_call: TRBD1; cdr3_length: 17; v_call: TRBV4-1; cdr3_aa: CASSQDVQGGSHYGYTF; cdr3_nt: TGCGCCAGCAGCCAAGATGTGCAGGGGGGATCTCACTATGGCTACACCTTC
j_call: TRBJ1-6; clone_size: .; d_call: .; cdr3_length: 13; v_call: TRBV6-1; cdr3_aa: CASSEVSDSPLHF; cdr3_nt: TGTGCCAGCAGTGAAGTCTCGGATTCACCCCTCCACTTT
j_call: TRBJ1-6; clone_size: .; d_call: .; cdr3_length: 14; v_call: TRBV30; cdr3_aa: CAWSEDFWGSPLHF; cdr3_nt: TGTGCCTGGAGTGAGGACTTTTGGGGTTCACCCCTCCACTTT
j_call: TRBJ2-5; clone_size: .; d_call: .; cdr3_length: 14; v_call: TRBV27; cdr3_aa: CASSLGGVLETQYF; cdr3_nt: TGTGCCAGCAGTTTAGGAGGGGTCCTCGAGACCCAGTACTTC
j_call: TRBJ2-6; clone_size: .; d_call: .; cdr3_length: 16; v_call: TRBV3-1/TRBV3-2; cdr3_aa: CASSPLWSSGANVLTF; cdr3_nt: TGTGCCAGCAGCCCCCTCTGGAGCTCTGGGGCCAACGTCCTGACTTTC
j_call: TRBJ1-5; clone_size: .; d_call: .; cdr3_length: 16; v_call: TRBV19; cdr3_aa: CASIPRGGASNQPQHF; cdr3_nt: TGTGCCAGTATCCCCCGGGGGGGGGCTAGCAATCAGCCCCAGCATTTT
j_call: TRBJ1-2; clone_size: .; d_call: .; cdr3_length: 13; v_call: TRBV29-1; cdr3_aa: CSVEVHRDYGYTF; cdr3_nt: TGCAGCGTTGAAGTCCACAGGGACTATGGCTACACCTTC
j_call: TRBJ1-1; clone_size: once; d_call: .; cdr3_length: 15; v_call: TRBV3-1/TRBV3-2; cdr3_aa: CASSQRRLTMGTPFF; cdr3_nt: TGTGCCAGCAGCCAGCGCCGCTTGACCATGGGGACTCCTTTCTTT
j_call: TRBJ2-7; clone_size: once; d_call: .; cdr3_length: 14; v_call: TRBV11-2; cdr3_aa: CASSLPVVPYEQYF; cdr3_nt: TGTGCCAGCAGCTTACCGGTAGTTCCCTACGAGCAGTACTTC
j_call: TRBJ2-3; clone_size: .; d_call: TRBD2; cdr3_length: 18; v_call: TRBV4-2; cdr3_aa: CASSREVRLAGYTDTQYF; cdr3_nt: TGTGCCAGCAGCCGAGAAGTCCGACTAGCGGGGTACACAGATACGCAGTATTTT
j_call: TRBJ1-1; clone_size: few; d_call: .; cdr3_length: 13; v_call: TRBV29-1; cdr3_aa: CSVVQGGNTEAFF; cdr3_nt: TGCAGCGTTGTGCAGGGCGGGAACACTGAAGCTTTCTTT
j_call: TRBJ1-2; clone_size: once; d_call: .; cdr3_length: 12; v_call: TRBV3-1/TRBV3-2; cdr3_aa: CASSMSDYGYTF; cdr3_nt: TGTGCCAGCAGCATGTCTGACTATGGCTACACCTTC
j_call: TRBJ1-5; clone_size: .; d_call: TRBD1; cdr3_length: 14; v_call: TRBV27; cdr3_aa: CASSLGQGNQPQHF; cdr3_nt: TGTGCCAGCAGTTTGGGACAGGGCAACCAGCCCCAGCATTTT
j_call: TRBJ1-6; clone_size: .; d_call: .; cdr3_length: 16; v_call: TRBV21-1; cdr3_aa: CASSPGTGGVNSPLHF; cdr3_nt: TGTGCCAGCAGCCCCGGGACAGGGGGCGTGAATTCACCCCTCCACTTT
j_call: TRBJ2-1; clone_size: .; d_call: TRBD2; cdr3_length: 17; v_call: TRBV28; cdr3_aa: CASSPRTSGGAYNEQFF; cdr3_nt: TGTGCCAGCAGTCCCCGGACTAGCGGGGGGGCCTACAATGAGCAGTTCTTC
j_call: TRBJ1-5; clone_size: few; d_call: .; cdr3_length: 12; v_call: TRBV19; cdr3_aa: CASSIQYQPQHF; cdr3_nt: TGTGCCAGTAGTATACAGTATCAGCCCCAGCATTTT
j_call: TRBJ2-2; clone_size: .; d_call: .; cdr3_length: 16; v_call: TRBV21-1; cdr3_aa: CASSKWDGEDTGELFF; cdr3_nt: TGTGCCAGCAGCAAATGGGACGGGGAGGACACCGGGGAGCTGTTTTTT
j_call: TRBJ2-7; clone_size: few; d_call: TRBD2; cdr3_length: 16; v_call: TRBV18; cdr3_aa: CASSPSAGGSSYEQYF; cdr3_nt: TGTGCCAGCTCCCCATCAGCGGGGGGGAGCTCCTACGAGCAGTACTTC
j_call: TRBJ2-7; clone_size: .; d_call: .; cdr3_length: 15; v_call: TRBV5-1; cdr3_aa: CASRPGGGARDEQYF; cdr3_nt: TGCGCCAGCAGGCCCGGGGGTGGGGCGCGGGACGAGCAGTACTTC
j_call: TRBJ1-6; clone_size: .; d_call: .; cdr3_length: 17; v_call: TRBV14; cdr3_aa: CASSPGGGTTRVSPLHF; cdr3_nt: TGTGCCAGCAGCCCTGGGGGGGGAACCACCAGAGTTTCACCCCTCCACTTT
j_call: TRBJ1-5; clone_size: .; d_call: .; cdr3_length: 13; v_call: TRBV12-3/TRBV12-4; cdr3_aa: CASSGFFNQPQHF; cdr3_nt: TGTGCCAGCAGTGGCTTCTTCAATCAGCCCCAGCATTTT
j_call: TRBJ1-6; clone_size: .; d_call: .; cdr3_length: 14; v_call: TRBV3-1/TRBV3-2; cdr3_aa: CASSQGQGNSPLHF; cdr3_nt: TGTGCCAGCAGCCAAGGGCAGGGTAATTCACCCCTCCACTTT
j_call: TRBJ1-1; clone_size: .; d_call: .; cdr3_length: 17; v_call: TRBV10-3; cdr3_aa: CAISTDFQGGMNTEAFF; cdr3_nt: TGTGCCATCAGTACGGACTTTCAAGGGGGTATGAACACTGAAGCTTTCTTT
j_call: TRBJ2-7; clone_size: .; d_call: .; cdr3_length: 13; v_call: TRBV7-9; cdr3_aa: CASSTSGSYEQYF; cdr3_nt: TGTGCCAGCAGCACCTCAGGTTCCTACGAGCAGTACTTC
j_call: TRBJ2-1; clone_size: .; d_call: .; cdr3_length: 13; v_call: TRBV7-9; cdr3_aa: CASRAAGNNEQFF; cdr3_nt: TGTGCCAGCAGAGCGGCCGGTAACAATGAGCAGTTCTTC
j_call: TRBJ2-7; clone_size: .; d_call: TRBD1; cdr3_length: 14; v_call: TRBV10-2; cdr3_aa: CASSPGTGAREQYF; cdr3_nt: TGCGCCAGCAGTCCCGGGACAGGGGCCCGAGAGCAGTACTTC
j_call: TRBJ2-5; clone_size: .; d_call: TRBD2; cdr3_length: 14; v_call: TRBV5-4; cdr3_aa: CASTSGGARETQYF; cdr3_nt: TGTGCCAGTACTAGCGGGGGGGCTCGAGAGACCCAGTACTTC
j_call: TRBJ1-2; clone_size: .; d_call: TRBD1; cdr3_length: 16; v_call: TRBV3-1/TRBV3-2; cdr3_aa: CASSQENRGLVYGYTF; cdr3_nt: TGTGCCAGCAGCCAAGAAAACAGGGGGCTCGTCTATGGCTACACCTTC
j_call: TRBJ2-7; clone_size: .; d_call: .; cdr3_length: 13; v_call: TRBV19; cdr3_aa: CASGEAETYEQYF; cdr3_nt: TGTGCCAGTGGGGAGGCAGAGACCTACGAGCAGTACTTC